The rows below give T cell receptor beta chains drawn from one sample of a study of blood T cells in healthy people across ages. TCRdb recomputed calls from the 5' RACE reads with MiXCR, one row per CDR3 protein. This sample has more than 650,000 distinct CDR3 sequences, with roughly 20% found just once. Sequencing was performed on blood. The source of these receptors is an older man in good health. The CDR3 runs from the conserved cysteine through the conserved F or W. The order of the fields is clone size, D gene, V gene, J gene, CDR3 DNA, CDR3 protein. A D gene is named only where the DNA matches it firmly. Only some rows state a clone size, as once, few, many or a class for expanded clones.

abundance: few; d_gene: NA; v_gene: TRBV6-5; j_gene: TRBJ2-3; CDR3nt: TGTGCCAGCGCTCCGGGGCCGAGTCGCACAGATACGCAGTATTTT; CDR3aa: CASAPGPSRTDTQYF
abundance: NA; d_gene: TRBD1; v_gene: TRBV6-5; j_gene: TRBJ1-2; CDR3nt: TGTGCCAGCACAAGGGACAGGGGATTTCGGGGTGGCTACACCTTC; CDR3aa: CASTRDRGFRGGYTF
abundance: NA; d_gene: NA; v_gene: TRBV10-1; j_gene: TRBJ2-3; CDR3nt: TGCGCCAGCAGTGAGACTAGTCCAGATACGCAGTATTTT; CDR3aa: CASSETSPDTQYF
abundance: NA; d_gene: TRBD2; v_gene: TRBV14; j_gene: TRBJ2-2; CDR3nt: TGTGCCAGCAGCCAAGTGTCAAAGCGTCGGACTAGCGGGAACACCGGGGAGCTGTTTTTT; CDR3aa: CASSQVSKRRTSGNTGELFF
abundance: NA; d_gene: NA; v_gene: TRBV12-3/TRBV12-4; j_gene: TRBJ2-3; CDR3nt: TGTGCCAGCAGTTTCGGGGGCCTGGATACGCAGTATTTT; CDR3aa: CASSFGGLDTQYF
abundance: few; d_gene: TRBD1; v_gene: TRBV27; j_gene: TRBJ1-2; CDR3nt: TGTGCCAGCAGTACCGAAGAAGACAGGGGGGGTCTTGGCTACACCTTC; CDR3aa: CASSTEEDRGGLGYTF
abundance: once; d_gene: TRBD2; v_gene: TRBV3-1; j_gene: TRBJ2-5; CDR3nt: TGTGCCAGCAGCCAAGAATTGGGGACTAGCGGAGGCCAAGAGACCCAGTACTTC; CDR3aa: CASSQELGTSGGQETQYF
abundance: few; d_gene: TRBD2; v_gene: TRBV5-1; j_gene: TRBJ2-1; CDR3nt: TGCGCCAGCAGGGCGGCGGGGGGGCACTACAATGAGCAGTTCTTC; CDR3aa: CASRAAGGHYNEQFF
abundance: few; d_gene: NA; v_gene: TRBV21-1; j_gene: TRBJ1-5; CDR3nt: TGTGCCAGCAGCACAACGGGTAATCAGCCCCAGCATTTT; CDR3aa: CASSTTGNQPQHF
abundance: NA; d_gene: NA; v_gene: TRBV10-3; j_gene: TRBJ1-1; CDR3nt: TGTGCCATCAGGAAGACAGATGAAGCTTTCTTT; CDR3aa: CAIRKTDEAFF
abundance: NA; d_gene: NA; v_gene: TRBV5-1; j_gene: TRBJ2-1; CDR3nt: TGCGTCAGCAGCTTGGGAGGGGGGACGTCCTACAATGAGCAGTTCTTC; CDR3aa: CVSSLGGGTSYNEQFF
abundance: NA; d_gene: TRBD2; v_gene: TRBV3-1; j_gene: TRBJ2-1; CDR3nt: TGTGCCAGCAGCCAATCGGGGGGGCCGGTCAATGAGCAGTTCTTC; CDR3aa: CASSQSGGPVNEQFF
abundance: NA; d_gene: NA; v_gene: TRBV6-5; j_gene: TRBJ2-5; CDR3nt: TGTGCCAGCAGTACTTGGGGGAGCGGGCCAGAGACCCAGTACTTC; CDR3aa: CASSTWGSGPETQYF
abundance: NA; d_gene: NA; v_gene: TRBV20-1; j_gene: TRBJ2-7; CDR3nt: TGCAGTGCAACTGACAGAATCTACGAGCAGTACTTC; CDR3aa: CSATDRIYEQYF
abundance: few; d_gene: NA; v_gene: TRBV20-1; j_gene: TRBJ2-3; CDR3nt: TGCAGTGCTAGTCCGCCAGGCACTAGCACAGATACGCAGTATTTT; CDR3aa: CSASPPGTSTDTQYF
abundance: NA; d_gene: NA; v_gene: TRBV20-1; j_gene: TRBJ1-1; CDR3nt: TGCAGTGCTATGGTACGGAACACTGAAGCTTTCTTT; CDR3aa: CSAMVRNTEAFF
abundance: NA; d_gene: NA; v_gene: TRBV6-5; j_gene: TRBJ1-1; CDR3nt: TGTGCCAGCAGTTACTCGTGGGCGCGGGGCACTGAAGCTTTCTTT; CDR3aa: CASSYSWARGTEAFF